The 2 T cell receptor beta chains reported below all come from one sample, sequenced in a study of brain T cells in children with intractable seizures. Repertoires were generated with immunoSEQ multiplex PCR, while TCRdb's copy carries only in-frame clones and drops some. The sample consists of 70,000 to 90,000 clones, about 92% of them appearing once. The material sequenced was peripheral blood, taken at surgery. The source of these receptors is a boy younger than two with tuberous sclerosis and intractable seizures.

Regarding this clone: Additional DNA sequences in this sample encode the identical CDR3. CDR3 bases: TGTGCCAGCAGTGACTCGACAGGGGGCGCAGATACGCAGTATTTT. It codes for CASSDSTGGADTQYF. This chain uses TRBV6-4 with TRBJ2-3; 10 bases fit TRBD1. Germline assignment: CDR1 MRHNA and CDR2 SNTAGT. V shed 0 bases, J shed 4 bases, and the junction held 1 base outside the gene matches. The CDR3 is made up of 15 amino acids.

This clone was observed a single time. The chain joins TRBV19 to TRBJ1-5; a weak D match, TRBD1 (5 bases). The germline V gene encodes CDR1 LNHDA and CDR2 SQIVND (reference sequence). This CDR3 is 13 amino acids long. V was pared by 5 bases and J by 7 bases, with 12 bases between. The CDR3 is CASSLGGGQPQHF. For the CDR3, the DNA is TGTGCCAGTAGTCTGGGGGGAGGGCAGCCCCAGCATTTT.